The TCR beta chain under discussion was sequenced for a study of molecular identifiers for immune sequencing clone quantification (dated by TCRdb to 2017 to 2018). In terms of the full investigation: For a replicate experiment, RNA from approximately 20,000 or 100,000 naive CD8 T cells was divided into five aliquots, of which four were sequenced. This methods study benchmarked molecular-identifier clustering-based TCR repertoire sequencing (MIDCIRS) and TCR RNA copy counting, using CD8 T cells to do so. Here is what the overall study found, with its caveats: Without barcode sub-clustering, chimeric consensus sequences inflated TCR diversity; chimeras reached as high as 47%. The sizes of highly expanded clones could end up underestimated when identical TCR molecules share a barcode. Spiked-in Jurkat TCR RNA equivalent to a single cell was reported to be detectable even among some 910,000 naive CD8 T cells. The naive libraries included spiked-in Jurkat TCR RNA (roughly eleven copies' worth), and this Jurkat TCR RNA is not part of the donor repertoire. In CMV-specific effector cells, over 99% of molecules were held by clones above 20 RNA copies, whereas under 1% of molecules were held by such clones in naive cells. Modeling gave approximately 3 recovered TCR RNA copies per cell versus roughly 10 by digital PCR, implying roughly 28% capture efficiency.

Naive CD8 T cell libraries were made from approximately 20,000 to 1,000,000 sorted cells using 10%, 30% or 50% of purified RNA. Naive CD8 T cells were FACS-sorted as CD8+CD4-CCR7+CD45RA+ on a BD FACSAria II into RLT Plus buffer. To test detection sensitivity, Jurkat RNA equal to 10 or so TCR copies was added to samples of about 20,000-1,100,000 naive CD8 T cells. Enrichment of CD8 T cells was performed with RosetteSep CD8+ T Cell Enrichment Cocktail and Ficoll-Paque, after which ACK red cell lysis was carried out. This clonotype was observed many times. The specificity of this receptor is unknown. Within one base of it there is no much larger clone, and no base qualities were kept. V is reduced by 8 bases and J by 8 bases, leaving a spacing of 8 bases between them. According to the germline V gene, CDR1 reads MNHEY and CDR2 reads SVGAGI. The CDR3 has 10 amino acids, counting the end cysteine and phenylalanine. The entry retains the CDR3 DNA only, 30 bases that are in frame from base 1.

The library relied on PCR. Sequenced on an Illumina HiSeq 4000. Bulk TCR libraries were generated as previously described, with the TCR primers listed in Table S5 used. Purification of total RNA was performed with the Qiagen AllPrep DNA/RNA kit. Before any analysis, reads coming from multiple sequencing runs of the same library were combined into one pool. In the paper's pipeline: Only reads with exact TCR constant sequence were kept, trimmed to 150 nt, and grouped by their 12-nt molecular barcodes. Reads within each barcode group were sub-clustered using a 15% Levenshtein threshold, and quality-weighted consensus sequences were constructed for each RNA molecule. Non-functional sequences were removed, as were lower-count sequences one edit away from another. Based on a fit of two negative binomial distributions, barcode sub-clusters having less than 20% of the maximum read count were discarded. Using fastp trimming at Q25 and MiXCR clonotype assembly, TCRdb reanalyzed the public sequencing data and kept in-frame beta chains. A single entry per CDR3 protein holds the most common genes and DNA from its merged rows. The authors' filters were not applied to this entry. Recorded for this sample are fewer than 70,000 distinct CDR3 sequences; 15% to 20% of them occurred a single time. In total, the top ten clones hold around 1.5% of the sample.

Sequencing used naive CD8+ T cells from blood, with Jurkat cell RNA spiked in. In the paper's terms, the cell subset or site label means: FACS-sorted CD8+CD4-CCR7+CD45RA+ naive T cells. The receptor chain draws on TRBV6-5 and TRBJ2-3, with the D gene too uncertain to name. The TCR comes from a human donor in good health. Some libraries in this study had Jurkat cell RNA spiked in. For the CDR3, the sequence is CASGQPTQYF. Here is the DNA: TGTGCCAGCGGCCAACCTACGCAGTATTTT.